This TCR beta chain was retrieved from a study of T cells in Graves' hyperthyroidism and ophthalmopathy. Amplified TCR beta CDR3 regions came from RNA transcripts. The HTBI primer set drove a first-round RT-PCR of the TCR CDR3. TCRdb re-derived calls from the multiplex PCR reads in MiXCR, one entry per CDR3 protein. The table records 370,000 or so distinct CDR3 sequences, about 25% of them present only once. The CDR3 has 15 amino acids. The ends lost 5 bases at V and 4 bases at J; junction bases unmatched: 4. Germline V lookup: CDR1 KGHDR, CDR2 SFDVKD. Source material: blood. This receptor was taken from a man in his forties or fifties with Graves' hyperthyroidism. The J gene is TRBJ2-1, the V gene TRBV24-1, with TRBD1 identical over 10 bases. The DNA of the CDR3 is TGTGCCACCAGTGCGCCGGGACAGGGGTACAATGAGCAGTTCTTC. Its protein is CATSAPGQGYNEQFF.